This TCR beta chain was captured in a study of identifying expanded T cells in peripheral blood. This clone was picked up one time. Unmatched junction bases numbered 4, after V lost 1 base and J lost 2 bases. CDR3 length equals 15 residues. Germline assignment: CDR1 SGDLS and CDR2 YYNGEE. Produced via immunoSEQ multiplex PCR; TCRdb's table is partial and in-frame only. This sample has over 90,000 clones, with around 88% found just once. The source of this sequence is a person aged 18 to 70 in good health. The V and J genes are TRBV9 and TRBJ2-3, with TRBD1 identical over 7 bases. What was sequenced was blood. CDR3 in amino acids: CASSVKDRSTDTQYF. In DNA form, the CDR3 reads TGTGCCAGCAGCGTAAAGGACAGGTCCACAGATACGCAGTATTTT. The full variable domain, in which reference TRBV9 and TRBJ2-3 provide the parts outside the CDR3, is DSGVTQTPKHLITATGQRVTLRCSPRSGDLSVYWYQQSLDQGLQFLIQYYNGEERAKGNILERFSAQQFPDLHSELNLSSLELGDSALYFCASSVKDRSTDTQYFGPGTRLTVL.